The rows below give T cell receptor beta chains drawn from one sample of a study of T cells after yellow fever vaccination. In TCRdb, the 5' RACE reads were re-called with MiXCR into one record per CDR3 protein. The sample holds 510,000 or so distinct CDR3 sequences, roughly 19% seen once. The sample was PBMCs, taken 15 days after the yellow fever booster vaccination. Source of these receptors: a man aged 25 to 45 who received the YFV17D yellow fever vaccine. The CDR3 runs from the conserved cysteine through the conserved F or W. The D gene is left open where the match is weak. Clone size appears in some rows only: once, few, many, or a class for an expanded clone.

cdr3_nt	cdr3_aa	v_call	clone_size	d_call	j_call
TGCAGCGTTTACCGGGACAGGGGACGGACCGGGGAGCTGTTTTTT	CSVYRDRGRTGELFF	TRBV29-1	few	TRBD1	TRBJ2-2
TGCGCCAGCAGCCCTGGACAGGGGGCGCAGACAGATACGCAGTATTTT	CASSPGQGAQTDTQYF	TRBV4-3	few	TRBD1	TRBJ2-3
TGCGCCAGCAGCTTACCCGGGGCGGACACCATATATTTT	CASSLPGADTIYF	TRBV5-1	NA	NA	TRBJ1-3
TGCAGTGCTAGGGCTAACTACGAGCAGTACTTC	CSARANYEQYF	TRBV20-1	few	NA	TRBJ2-7
TGCAGTGCTACAACTAGCAGCTCCTACAATGAGCAGTTCTTC	CSATTSSSYNEQFF	TRBV20-1	few	NA	TRBJ2-1
TGTGCCAGCAGCTTAGAGGGAGATTACGAGCAGTACTTC	CASSLEGDYEQYF	TRBV7-9	NA	NA	TRBJ2-7
TGCGCGGGGCGGGAGGGCACAGATACGCAGTATTTT	CAGREGTDTQYF	TRBV29-1	few	TRBD2	TRBJ2-3
TGTGCCAGCAGCTCGACTAGCGGGAGTCAAGAGACCCAGTACTTC	CASSSTSGSQETQYF	TRBV7-9	few	TRBD2	TRBJ2-5
TGCAGTGCTAGAGATCCTAGACTAGTGGCGCAGTTCTTC	CSARDPRLVAQFF	TRBV20-1	few	NA	TRBJ2-1
TGTGCCAGCAGCTCTGGACTAGCGGGATCTAGCACAGATACGCAGTATTTT	CASSSGLAGSSTDTQYF	TRBV5-4	NA	TRBD2	TRBJ2-3
TGTGCCAGCAGTGGTCCCGACAGGGGGCTTACTGAAGCTTTCTTT	CASSGPDRGLTEAFF	TRBV12-3/TRBV12-4	few	TRBD1	TRBJ1-1
TGCAGTGCTAGAGAACCGGGACAGGGAATTGGAAACACCATATATTTT	CSAREPGQGIGNTIYF	TRBV20-1	NA	TRBD1	TRBJ1-3
TGTGCCAGCAGCTTAGAGGGGACATATCGAGCTTTCTTT	CASSLEGTYRAFF	TRBV7-2	few	NA	TRBJ1-1
TGCAGCGTTGAAGACGCTAGCGGGTCAGATACGCAGTATTTT	CSVEDASGSDTQYF	TRBV29-1	many	TRBD2	TRBJ2-3
TGCGCCAGCAGCTTGGGTTTAGCGGGACTTAGCTCCTACAATGAGCAGTTCTTC	CASSLGLAGLSSYNEQFF	TRBV5-1	many	TRBD2	TRBJ2-1
TGCAGTGCTAGTTATTGGGGAAGCGGGAGCTCCTACAATGAGCAGTTCTTC	CSASYWGSGSSYNEQFF	TRBV20-1	NA	TRBD2	TRBJ2-1
TGTGCCAGCAGTAATCAGGGGGCATCAGATACGCAGTATTTT	CASSNQGASDTQYF	TRBV7-9	NA	TRBD1	TRBJ2-3
TGTGCCAGCAGTTACTCGGTTACCTACGAGCAGTACTTC	CASSYSVTYEQYF	TRBV6-5	NA	NA	TRBJ2-7
TGCGCCAGCAGCCAAGTCTCCCTTGCAGATACGCAGTATTTT	CASSQVSLADTQYF	TRBV4-3	NA	NA	TRBJ2-3
TGTGCCAGCAGCCTAAGAATAGCGGGAGCCAGCAATGAGCAGTTCTTC	CASSLRIAGASNEQFF	TRBV7-2	few	TRBD2	TRBJ2-1
TGTGCCAGCAGAACCGGGAGGGCCGGGACAGATACGCAGTATTTT	CASRTGRAGTDTQYF	TRBV12-3/TRBV12-4	NA	TRBD2	TRBJ2-3
TGCAGTGCAATCGACAGGGACACCGGGGAGCTGTTTTTT	CSAIDRDTGELFF	TRBV20-1	NA	TRBD1	TRBJ2-2
TGCAGTGCTAGAGATCCTCGGCAGGGGTCGGTCGGAGAGACCCAGTACTTC	CSARDPRQGSVGETQYF	TRBV20-1	NA	NA	TRBJ2-5
TGTGCCAGCACTCCTGAAGGTTACAGGGTAAACACCGGGGAGCTGTTTTTT	CASTPEGYRVNTGELFF	TRBV12-3/TRBV12-4	few	NA	TRBJ2-2
TGTGCCAGCAGCTTAGATATCTACGGGGGCTACACCTTC	CASSLDIYGGYTF	TRBV7-9	NA	NA	TRBJ1-2
TGTGCCAGCAGCTTAGCCCGGCAGTCCTGGGACAATGAGCAGTTCTTC	CASSLARQSWDNEQFF	TRBV7-9	NA	NA	TRBJ2-1
TGCAGCGTTGGTGGGAGTGGCACAGATACGCAGTATTTT	CSVGGSGTDTQYF	TRBV29-1	NA	NA	TRBJ2-3
TGCAGTGCTCACCGTCCCTCCGGAGCGGGAGTACGAACAGATACGCAGTATTTT	CSAHRPSGAGVRTDTQYF	TRBV20-1	few	TRBD2	TRBJ2-3
TGTGCCAGCAGCTTAGAAACTAGGTCTTCACCCCTCCACTTT	CASSLETRSSPLHF	TRBV11-2	many	NA	TRBJ1-6
TGTGCCAGCAGCTTAGGACAGTTGATGAACACTGAAGCTTTCTTT	CASSLGQLMNTEAFF	TRBV11-2	NA	NA	TRBJ1-1
TGTGCCTGGATCAGGGACAGGGGACACTATGGCTACACCTTC	CAWIRDRGHYGYTF	TRBV30	NA	TRBD1	TRBJ1-2
TGTGCCAGCAGTTTCAGCGGGGGACCCCACAATGAGCAGTTCTTC	CASSFSGGPHNEQFF	TRBV12-3/TRBV12-4	NA	TRBD2	TRBJ2-1
TGTGCCAGCAGCCAAGTGGGAGCGATGGGGGCATGGGGTGAAGCTTTCTTT	CASSQVGAMGAWGEAFF	TRBV3-1	NA	NA	TRBJ1-1
TGTGCCAGCAGCGCCGAGGTGGGCTTCTCTGAAGCTTTCTTT	CASSAEVGFSEAFF	TRBV9	few	NA	TRBJ1-1
TGTGCCAGCAGCCCGAGGATCCAGCGGGATAAGAATGAGCAGTTCTTC	CASSPRIQRDKNEQFF	TRBV7-9	NA	TRBD2	TRBJ2-1
TGTGCCAGCAGCTTAGGAGGCAGTGTTAACAACGAGCAGTACTTC	CASSLGGSVNNEQYF	TRBV7-9	NA	NA	TRBJ2-7
TGCAGTGCTAGGAGGGGGCGTAGCAATCAGCCCCAGCATTTT	CSARRGRSNQPQHF	TRBV20-1	NA	TRBD1	TRBJ1-5
TGCGCCAGCAGCCGAGACAGCGGGGGAACCTACAATGAGCAGTTCTTC	CASSRDSGGTYNEQFF	TRBV4-3	NA	TRBD2	TRBJ2-1
TGTGCCAGCAGCTTAGTAAGATCCACAGATACGCAGTATTTT	CASSLVRSTDTQYF	TRBV7-9	few	NA	TRBJ2-3
TGCAGTGCTCTACTAGCGGGAAGATGGGATGAGCAGTTCTTC	CSALLAGRWDEQFF	TRBV20-1	few	TRBD2	TRBJ2-1
TGTGCCAGCAGTTTGGTAGCGGGAGACTGGAAGGTGAATGAGCAGTTCTTC	CASSLVAGDWKVNEQFF	TRBV6-5	few	TRBD2	TRBJ2-1
TGTGCCAGCAGCTTAGGTCCGGACACAGATACGCAGTATTTT	CASSLGPDTDTQYF	TRBV7-2	few	NA	TRBJ2-3
TGTGCCACCAGCCAGGGACAGGGGGCGTGGGGCTACACCTTC	CATSQGQGAWGYTF	TRBV15	NA	TRBD1	TRBJ1-2
TGTGCCAGCAGTCTGGGCCGAGTAGGGAACAATGAGCAGTTCTTC	CASSLGRVGNNEQFF	TRBV27	few	NA	TRBJ2-1
TGTGCCACCAGTGATAGCACGCCCCTACATGAGCAGTTCTTC	CATSDSTPLHEQFF	TRBV24-1	NA	NA	TRBJ2-1
TGCAGTGCTTCCGACCCCCGGGTGGCGGCTAATGAAAAACTGTTTTTT	CSASDPRVAANEKLFF	TRBV20-1	few	NA	TRBJ1-4
TGTGCCAGCAGTTCGGGACTAGCGGGAGGCACCCCCCATGAGCAGTTCTTC	CASSSGLAGGTPHEQFF	TRBV12-3/TRBV12-4	few	TRBD2	TRBJ2-1
TGTGCCAGCAGTTTATCCCGCGAAGTAGCGGGAGTGGATGAGCAGTTCTTC	CASSLSREVAGVDEQFF	TRBV28	few	TRBD2	TRBJ2-1
TGTGCCAGCAGCCTCGACCCGAACACCTACGAGCAGTACTTC	CASSLDPNTYEQYF	TRBV28	NA	NA	TRBJ2-7
TGTGCCAGCACTCTCCGGGGGAGCTCCTACGAGCAGTACTTC	CASTLRGSSYEQYF	TRBV7-2	NA	NA	TRBJ2-7
TGTGCCAGCAGGAGGACAGGGACCTACGAGCAGTACTTC	CASRRTGTYEQYF	TRBV6-6	NA	TRBD1	TRBJ2-7
TGCTGTGCTAGAGATCTGGCGGGAGTCGGCACAGATACGCAGTATTTT	CCARDLAGVGTDTQYF	TRBV20-1	NA	TRBD2	TRBJ2-3
TGTGCCAGCAGCTTGAGCTGGGGGAATCAGCCCCAGCATTTT	CASSLSWGNQPQHF	TRBV7-9	few	NA	TRBJ1-5
TGTGCCAGCAGTTTATCCCTCGCTAGCGGGAGGTACGAGCAGTACTTC	CASSLSLASGRYEQYF	TRBV28	few	TRBD2	TRBJ2-7
TGCGCCAGCAGTGTGGAGCAGAACACGGCCCAGTACTTC	CASSVEQNTAQYF	TRBV10-2	NA	NA	TRBJ2-5
TGCAGTGCGGGACTGGTCCCTGAGCAGTTCTTC	CSAGLVPEQFF	TRBV20-1	few	NA	TRBJ2-1
TGTGCCAGCTCACCAACGGGAGGCGAAGGCAACTATGGCTACACCTTC	CASSPTGGEGNYGYTF	TRBV18	NA	NA	TRBJ1-2